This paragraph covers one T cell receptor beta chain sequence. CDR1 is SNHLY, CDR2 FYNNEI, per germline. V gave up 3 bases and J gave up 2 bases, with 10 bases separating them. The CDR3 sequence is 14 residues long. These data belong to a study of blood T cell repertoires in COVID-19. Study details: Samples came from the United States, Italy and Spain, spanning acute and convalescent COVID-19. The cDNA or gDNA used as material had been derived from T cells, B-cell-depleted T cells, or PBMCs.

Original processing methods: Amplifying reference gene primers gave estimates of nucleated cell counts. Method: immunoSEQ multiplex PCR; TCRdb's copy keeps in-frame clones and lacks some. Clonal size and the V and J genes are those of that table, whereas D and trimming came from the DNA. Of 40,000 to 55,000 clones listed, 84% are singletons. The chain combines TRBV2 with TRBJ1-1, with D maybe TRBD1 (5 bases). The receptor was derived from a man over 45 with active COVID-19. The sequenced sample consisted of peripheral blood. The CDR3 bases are TGTGCCAGCAGTGACGGGGGACCAAACACTGAAGCTTTCTTT. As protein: CASSDGGPNTEAFF. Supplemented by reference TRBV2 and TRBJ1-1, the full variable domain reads EPEVTQTPSHQVTQMGQEVILRCVPISNHLYFYWYRQILGQKVEFLVSFYNNEISEKSEIFDDQFSVERPDGSNFTLKIRSTKLEDSAMYFCASSDGGPNTEAFFGQGTRLTVV.